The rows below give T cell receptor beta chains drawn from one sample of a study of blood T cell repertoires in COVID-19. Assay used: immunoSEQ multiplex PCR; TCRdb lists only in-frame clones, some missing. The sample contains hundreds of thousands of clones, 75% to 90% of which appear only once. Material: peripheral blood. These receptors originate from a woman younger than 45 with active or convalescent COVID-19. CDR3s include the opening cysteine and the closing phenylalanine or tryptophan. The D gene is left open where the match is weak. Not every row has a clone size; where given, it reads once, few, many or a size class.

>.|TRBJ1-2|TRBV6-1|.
CASSEAGGSYGYTF
TGTGCCAGCAGTGAAGCGGGCGGGAGCTATGGCTACACCTTC
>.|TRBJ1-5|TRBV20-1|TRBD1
CSASRGAPGQGLTISNQPQHF
TGCAGTGCTAGTAGGGGGGCACCGGGACAGGGACTTACTATTAGCAATCAGCCCCAGCATTTT
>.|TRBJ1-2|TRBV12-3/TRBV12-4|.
CASSLARVYGYTF
TGTGCCAGCAGTTTAGCCAGGGTCTATGGCTACACCTTC
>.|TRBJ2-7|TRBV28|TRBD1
CASSLGQGYEQYF
TGTGCCAGCAGTTTAGGACAGGGCTACGAGCAGTACTTC
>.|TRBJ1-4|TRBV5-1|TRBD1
CASSLNRQGMTNEKLFF
TGCGCCAGCAGCTTGAATCGACAGGGCATGACTAATGAAAAACTGTTTTTT
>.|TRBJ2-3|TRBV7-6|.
CASSTPLLGGTDTQYF
TGTGCCAGCAGCACCCCCCTGCTGGGGGGTACAGATACGCAGTATTTT
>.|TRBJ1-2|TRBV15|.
CATSRDREGYTF
TGTGCCACCAGCAGAGATCGTGAGGGCTACACCTTC
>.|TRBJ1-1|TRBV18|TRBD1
CASSPSQGASEAFF
TGTGCCAGCTCACCAAGCCAGGGGGCTTCCGAAGCTTTCTTT
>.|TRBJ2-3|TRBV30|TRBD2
CAWTRLAGLTDTQYF
TGTGCCTGGACCCGACTAGCGGGATTGACAGATACGCAGTATTTT
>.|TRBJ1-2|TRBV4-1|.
CASSQDGTSYGYTF
TGCGCCAGCAGCCAAGACGGGACATCCTATGGCTACACCTTC
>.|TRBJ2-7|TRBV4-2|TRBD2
CASSSWTSGAPEQYF
TGTGCCAGCAGCTCTTGGACTAGCGGGGCACCCGAGCAGTACTTC
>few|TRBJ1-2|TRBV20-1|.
CSASSVRGYGYTF
TGCAGTGCTAGTTCAGTTAGGGGCTATGGCTACACCTTC
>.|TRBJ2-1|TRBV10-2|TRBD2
CASSEGLAFNEQFF
TGCGCCAGCAGTGAGGGACTAGCATTCAATGAGCAGTTCTTC
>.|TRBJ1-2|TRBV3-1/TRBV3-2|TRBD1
CASSPYQTGERYGYTF
TGTGCCAGCAGCCCCTACCAGACAGGGGAGCGCTATGGCTACACCTTC
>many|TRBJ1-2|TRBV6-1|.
CASSDTGNHGYTF
TGTGCCAGCAGTGACACAGGGAATCATGGCTACACCTTC
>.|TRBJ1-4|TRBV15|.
CATSKPGASTTNEKLFF
TGTGCCACCAGCAAACCAGGGGCGTCCACAACTAATGAAAAACTGTTTTTT
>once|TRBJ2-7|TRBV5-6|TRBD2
CASSSPGVSGGTYEQYF
TGTGCCAGCAGCTCCCCTGGGGTGAGCGGGGGGACCTACGAGCAGTACTTC
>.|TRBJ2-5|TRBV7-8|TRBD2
CASSLGGLAGGTETQYF
TGTGCCAGCAGCTTAGGGGGACTAGCGGGGGGCACAGAGACCCAGTACTTC
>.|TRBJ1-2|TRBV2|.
CASCRTLDYGYTF
TGTGCCAGTTGCAGGACTTTAGACTATGGCTACACCTTC
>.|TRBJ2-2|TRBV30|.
CAWSKGVSNTGELFF
TGTGCCTGGAGTAAAGGAGTCTCGAACACCGGGGAGCTGTTTTTT
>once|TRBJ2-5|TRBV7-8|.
CASSLRQVQETQYF
TGTGCCAGCAGCTTGAGACAGGTCCAAGAGACCCAGTACTTC
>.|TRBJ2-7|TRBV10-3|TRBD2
CAIKGTSGSHEQYF
TGTGCCATCAAGGGGACTAGCGGGTCCCACGAGCAGTACTTC
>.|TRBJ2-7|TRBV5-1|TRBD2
CASSLEAGGRFYEQYF
TGCGCCAGCAGCTTGGAAGCGGGAGGTCGCTTCTACGAGCAGTACTTC